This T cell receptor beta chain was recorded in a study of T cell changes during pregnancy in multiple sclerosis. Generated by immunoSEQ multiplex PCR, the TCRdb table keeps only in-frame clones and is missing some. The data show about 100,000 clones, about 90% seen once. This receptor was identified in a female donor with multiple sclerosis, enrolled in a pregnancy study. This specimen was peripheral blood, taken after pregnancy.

CDR3 sequence reads: CASSPQTSRSYEQYF. The DNA for the CDR3 is TGCGCCAGCAGCCCCCAGACTAGTAGGTCTTACGAGCAGTACTTC. The rearrangement joins TRBV5-1 to TRBJ2-7, with D maybe TRBD2 (6 bases). V was pared by 4 bases and J by 4 bases, with 18 bases between. CDR1 is SGHRS and CDR2 is YFSETQ in the germline V gene. There are 15 residues in the CDR3. The full variable domain, with the rest looked up from reference TRBV5-1 and TRBJ2-7, is KAGVTQTPRYLIKTRGQQVTLSCSPISGHRSVSWYQQTPGQGLQFLFEYFSETQRNKGNFPGRFSGRQFSNSRSEMNVSTLELGDSALYLCASSPQTSRSYEQYFGPGTRLTVT.